This TCR beta chain was recovered during a study of blood T cell repertoires in COVID-19. Authors' processing steps: Reference gene primer amplification gave estimated nucleated cell counts. Repertoires were generated with immunoSEQ multiplex PCR, while TCRdb's copy carries only in-frame clones and drops some. V and J calls plus clone size are reproduced from that table; the DNA served to infer D and trimming. The sample includes 270,000 or so clones, about 87% seen only once; the top ten take approximately 4%. The CDR3 extends over 14 amino acids. The germline V gene encodes CDR1 LNHDA and CDR2 SQIVND (reference sequence). The V gene lost 1 base and the J gene lost 5 bases, with 11 bases spanning the gap.

V gene TRBV19 combines with J gene TRBJ2-5; the D is unclear. This TCR was recovered from a woman aged 25 to 39 with acute COVID-19. The sequenced material came from PBMCs or T cells enriched from blood (not recorded which). The chain's CDR3 is CASSIGQPGETQYF. For the CDR3, the DNA is TGTGCCAGTAGTATAGGGCAGCCCGGGGAGACCCAGTACTTC.